The 11 T cell receptor beta chains reported below all come from one sample, sequenced in a study of regulatory T cells in long-lasting Graves disease. To make TCR beta libraries, researchers used iRepertoire HTBI primers and Arm-PCR of CDR3 regions. In TCRdb, the multiplex PCR reads were re-called with MiXCR into one record per CDR3 protein. The profile covers fewer than 550,000 distinct CDR3 sequences, with 15% to 20% appearing a single time and roughly 25% taken by the ten largest. As to time point: newly diagnosed GD, antithyroid drugs for less than 3 months. PBMC RNA was the source of the TCR library. The sample was also linked to a second study, of T cells in Graves' hyperthyroidism and ophthalmopathy.

Sequences were derived from peripheral blood mononuclear cells (PBMCs), sampled at new diagnosis, from a patient treated with antithyroid drugs. These receptors all stem from a woman aged 35-65 years with Graves disease.

This clonotype showed up many times. The V call is TRBV2, the J call TRBJ2-6, with a weak D call TRBD2 (5 bases). This CDR3 comprises 17 residues. In germline, CDR1 is SNHLY, CDR2 FYNNEI. The germline V and J ends were trimmed by 2 bases and 4 bases, with 15 bases remaining between them. The CDR3 here is CASSEPRNGVGANVLTF. In DNA, the CDR3 is TGTGCCAGCAGTGAACCGCGGAACGGGGTCGGGGCCAACGTCCTGACTTTC. Full variable domain (missing parts from reference TRBV2 and TRBJ2-6): EPEVTQTPSHQVTQMGQEVILRCVPISNHLYFYWYRQILGQKVEFLVSFYNNEISEKSEIFDDQFSVERPDGSNFTLKIRSTKLEDSAMYFCASSEPRNGVGANVLTFGAGSRLTVL.

This clonotype has at least ten counts. V gene TRBV7-9 combines with J gene TRBJ2-1; D is uncertain. Trimming pared 2 bases from V and 2 bases from J, leaving 4 bases between. This CDR3 region has 13 residues. Germline V gene sequence: CDR1 SEHNR, CDR2 FQNEAQ (reference sequence). Here the CDR3 reads CASSLTAYNEQFF. The CDR3 DNA reads TGTGCCAGCAGCTTAACAGCCTACAATGAGCAGTTCTTC.

This clonotype was observed a few times. The chain is built from TRBV2 and TRBJ1-5; 11 nucleotides agree with TRBD1. The CDR3 loop spans 14 amino acids. Trimming removed 8 bases from V and 6 bases from J; junction bases left unmatched: 6. Looked up from germline, CDR1 is SNHLY and CDR2 is FYNNEI. The CDR3 DNA is TGTGCCAGCGCCCAGGACAGGGGGCTTCAGCCCCAGCATTTT. It encodes CASAQDRGLQPQHF.

This clonotype was recorded at least ten times. The chain has TRBV11-2 and TRBJ1-2; 11 bases agree with TRBD1. The CDR3 totals 17 residues. J was trimmed by 2 bases and V by 5 bases; bases with no gene match: 10. Germline CDR1 SGHAT, CDR2 FQNNGV. The CDR3: CASSPGTGGPTNYGYTF. CDR3 DNA sequence: TGTGCCAGCAGCCCAGGGACAGGGGGACCCACCAACTATGGCTACACCTTC.

This chain joins TRBV9 and TRBJ1-6; D perhaps matches TRBD1 (5 bases). This CDR3 region has 16 residues. The V gene lost 0 bases and the J gene lost 7 bases, with 14 bases spanning the gap. In germline, CDR1 is SGDLS, CDR2 YYNGEE. The CDR3 reads CASSVGGDSPNSPLHF. In DNA, the CDR3 is TGTGCCAGCAGCGTAGGAGGAGACAGTCCCAATTCACCCCTCCACTTT.

This clonotype was observed a few times. The J gene is TRBJ1-5, the V gene TRBV20-1; TRBD1 might be the D (5 bases). This CDR3 has 16 amino acids. Per the germline V gene, CDR1 is DFQATT and CDR2 is SNEGSKA (reference sequence). V lost 5 bases and J lost 6, with 23 bases in between. CDR3 residues: CSARTVGGPFSQPQHF. The CDR3 nucleotides read TGCAGTGCTCGGACGGTGGGGGGACCTTTCTCTCAGCCCCAGCATTTT.

In regard to this clonotype: Possible read error: a much larger clone is one base away. J is TRBJ2-7 and V is TRBV12-3 or TRBV12-4; D remains ambiguous. Trimming pared 5 bases from V and 7 bases from J, leaving 15 bases between. This CDR3 is built from 13 residues. The CDR3 is CASSGPLHNEQYF. For the CDR3, the DNA is TGTGCCAGCAGTGGCCCCTTGCACAATGAGCAGTACTTC.

This clonotype was seen ten or more times. This rearrangement joins TRBV29-1 to TRBJ1-1, with D possibly TRBD1 on 5 matching bases. The CDR3 extends over 16 amino acids. Deletions cut 3 bases from V and 3 bases from J, with 20 bases between. Germline values: CDR1 SQVTM, CDR2 ANQGSEA. This chain's CDR3 is CSVEAGMSFKDTEAFF. The CDR3 nucleotides read TGCAGCGTTGAGGCAGGGATGTCGTTTAAGGACACTGAAGCTTTCTTT.

The chain carries TRBV15 and TRBJ2-3; 7 bases line up with TRBD2. The trim removed 6 bases at V and 2 bases at J, leaving 5 bases unmatched. Germline values: CDR1 LNHNV, CDR2 YYDKDF (reference sequence). CDR3 length: 14 residues. CDR3 amino acids: CATRLAGATDTQYF. The CDR3 coding sequence is TGTGCCACCAGGCTCGCGGGAGCCACAGATACGCAGTATTTT.

Concerning this clonotype: A much larger clone lies one base from this, so it may be a read error. This chain links TRBV2 with TRBJ2-1; D remains ambiguous. Germline lookup yields CDR1 SNHLY and CDR2 FYNNEI. The CDR3 has 15 amino acids. V shed 6 bases and J shed 10 bases, with 22 bases lying between them. In DNA, the CDR3 is TGTGCCAGCAGAGACGGCCATGGGTTGACCTACGAGCAGTTCTTC. It specifies CASRDGHGLTYEQFF. The complete variable domain, with remaining parts taken from reference TRBV2 and TRBJ2-1, reads EPEVTQTPSHQVTQMGQEVILRCVPISNHLYFYWYRQILGQKVEFLVSFYNNEISEKSEIFDDQFSVERPDGSNFTLKIRSTKLEDSAMYFCASRDGHGLTYEQFFGPGTRLTVL.

This clonotype was seen repeatedly, ten times or more. The chain uses TRBV29-1 and TRBJ2-5; 8 bases match TRBD2. V shed 1 base, J shed 5 bases, and the junction held 15 bases outside the gene matches. This CDR3 region has 17 residues. Germline V lookup: CDR1 SQVTM, CDR2 ANQGSEA. The CDR3: CSVEAASGGALAETQYF. The CDR3 coding sequence is TGCAGCGTTGAAGCGGCGTCGGGGGGGGCCCTTGCTGAGACCCAGTACTTC.